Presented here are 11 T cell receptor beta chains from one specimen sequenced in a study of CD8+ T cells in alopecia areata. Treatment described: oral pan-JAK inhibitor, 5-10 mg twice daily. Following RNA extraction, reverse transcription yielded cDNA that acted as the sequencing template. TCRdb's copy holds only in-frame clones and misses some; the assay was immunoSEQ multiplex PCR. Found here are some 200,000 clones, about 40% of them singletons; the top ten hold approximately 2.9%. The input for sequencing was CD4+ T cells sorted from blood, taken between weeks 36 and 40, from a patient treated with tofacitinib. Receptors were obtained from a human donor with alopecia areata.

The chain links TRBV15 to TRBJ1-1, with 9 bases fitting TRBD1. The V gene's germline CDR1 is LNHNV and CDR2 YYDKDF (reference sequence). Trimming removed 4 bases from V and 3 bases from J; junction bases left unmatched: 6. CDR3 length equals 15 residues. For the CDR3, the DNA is TGTGCCACCAGCACAGGGACAGGGTTTTACACTGAAGCTTTCTTT. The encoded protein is CATSTGTGFYTEAFF. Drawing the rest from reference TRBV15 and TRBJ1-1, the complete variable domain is DAMVIQNPRYQVTQFGKPVTLSCSQTLNHNVMYWYQQKSSQAPKLLFHYYDKDFNNEADTPDNFQSRRPNTSFCFLDIRSPGLGDTAMYLCATSTGTGFYTEAFFGQGTRLTVV.

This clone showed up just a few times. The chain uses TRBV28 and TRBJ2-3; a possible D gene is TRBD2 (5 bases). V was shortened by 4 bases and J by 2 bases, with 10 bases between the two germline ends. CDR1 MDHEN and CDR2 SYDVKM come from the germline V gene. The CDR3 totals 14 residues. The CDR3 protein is CASSSSRDTDTQYF. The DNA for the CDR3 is TGTGCCAGCAGTTCGTCACGGGACACAGATACGCAGTATTTT. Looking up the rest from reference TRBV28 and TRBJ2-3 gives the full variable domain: DVKVTQSSRYLVKRTGEKVFLECVQDMDHENMFWYRQDPGLGLRLIYFSYDVKMKEKGDIPEGYSVSREKKERFSLILESASTNQTSMYLCASSSSRDTDTQYFGPGTRLTVL.

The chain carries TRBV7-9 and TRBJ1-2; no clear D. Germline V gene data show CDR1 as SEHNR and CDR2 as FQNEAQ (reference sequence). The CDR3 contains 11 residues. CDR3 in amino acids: CVVTASGGYTF. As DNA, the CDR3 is TGTGTGGTAACAGCCTCTGGTGGCTACACCTTC.

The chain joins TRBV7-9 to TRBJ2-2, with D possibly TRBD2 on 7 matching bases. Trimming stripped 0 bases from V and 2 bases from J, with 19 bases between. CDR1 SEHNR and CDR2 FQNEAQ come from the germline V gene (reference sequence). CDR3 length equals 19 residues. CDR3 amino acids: CASSLALLGGHTNTGELFF. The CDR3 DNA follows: TGTGCCAGCAGCTTAGCGCTGCTGGGGGGGCACACCAACACCGGGGAGCTGTTTTTT.

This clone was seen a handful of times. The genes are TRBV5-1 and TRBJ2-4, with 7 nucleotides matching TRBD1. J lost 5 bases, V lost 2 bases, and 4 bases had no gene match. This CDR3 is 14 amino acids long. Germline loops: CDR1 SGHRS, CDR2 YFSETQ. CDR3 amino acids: CASSFGQDQNIQYF. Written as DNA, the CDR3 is TGCGCCAGCAGCTTTGGACAGGATCAAAACATTCAGTACTTC.

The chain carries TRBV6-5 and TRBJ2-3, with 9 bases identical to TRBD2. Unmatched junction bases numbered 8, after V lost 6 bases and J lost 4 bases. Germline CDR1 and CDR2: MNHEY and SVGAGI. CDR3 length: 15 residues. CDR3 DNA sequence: TGTGCCAGCAGGACGGGAGCGGGAGGCTCAGATACGCAGTATTTT. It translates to CASRTGAGGSDTQYF.

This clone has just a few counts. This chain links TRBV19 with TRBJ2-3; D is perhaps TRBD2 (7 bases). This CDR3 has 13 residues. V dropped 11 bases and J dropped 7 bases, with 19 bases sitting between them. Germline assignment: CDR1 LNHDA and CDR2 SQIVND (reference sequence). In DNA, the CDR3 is TGTGCCCGACCTGGGGGGGCGCGGAATACGCAGTATTTT. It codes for CARPGGARNTQYF.

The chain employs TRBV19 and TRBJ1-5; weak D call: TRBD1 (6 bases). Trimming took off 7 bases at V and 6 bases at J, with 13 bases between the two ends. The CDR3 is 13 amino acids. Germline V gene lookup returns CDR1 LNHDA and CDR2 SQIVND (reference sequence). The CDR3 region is CASTRRGAQPQHF. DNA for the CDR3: TGTGCCAGTACCAGACGGGGGGCTCAGCCCCAGCATTTT. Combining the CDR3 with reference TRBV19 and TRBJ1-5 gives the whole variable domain DGGITQSPKYLFRKEGQNVTLSCEQNLNHDAMYWYRQDPGQGLRLIYYSQIVNDFQKGDIAEGYSVSREKKESFPLTVTSAQKNPTAFYLCASTRRGAQPQHFGDGTRLSIL.

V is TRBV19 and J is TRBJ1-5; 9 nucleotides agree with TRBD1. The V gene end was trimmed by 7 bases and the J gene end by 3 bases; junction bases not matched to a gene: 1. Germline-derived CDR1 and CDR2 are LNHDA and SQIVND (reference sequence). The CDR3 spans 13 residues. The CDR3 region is CASIQGANQPQHF. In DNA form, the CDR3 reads TGTGCCAGTATACAGGGGGCCAATCAGCCCCAGCATTTT.

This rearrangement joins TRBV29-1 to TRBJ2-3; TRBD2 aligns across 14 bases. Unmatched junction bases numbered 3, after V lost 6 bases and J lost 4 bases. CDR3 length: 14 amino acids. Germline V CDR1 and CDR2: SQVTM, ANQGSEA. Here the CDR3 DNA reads TGCAGCGTGGGGACTAGCGGGAGCGCAGATACGCAGTATTTT. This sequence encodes CSVGTSGSADTQYF.

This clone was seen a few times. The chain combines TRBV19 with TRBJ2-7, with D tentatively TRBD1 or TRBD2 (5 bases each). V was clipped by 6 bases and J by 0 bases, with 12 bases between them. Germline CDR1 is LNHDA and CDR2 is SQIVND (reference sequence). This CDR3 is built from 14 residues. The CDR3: CASSRRDGSYEQYF. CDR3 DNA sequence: TGTGCCAGTAGCCGCCGGGACGGCTCCTACGAGCAGTACTTC. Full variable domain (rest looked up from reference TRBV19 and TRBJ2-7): DGGITQSPKYLFRKEGQNVTLSCEQNLNHDAMYWYRQDPGQGLRLIYYSQIVNDFQKGDIAEGYSVSREKKESFPLTVTSAQKNPTAFYLCASSRRDGSYEQYFGPGTRLTVT.